This T cell receptor (beta chain) was retrieved from a study of human T cells and chemical hapten exposure. Documented time point: patch test 3, about 24 weeks after DPC sensitization. Treatment denoted: therapeutic diphenylcyclopropenone sensitization with weekly scalp DPC. The CDR3 spans 11 residues. Germline values: CDR1 MDHEN, CDR2 SYDVKM. Trimming took 8 bases from V and 4 from J, leaving 8 bases between them. Within the library, unique molecular identifiers were attached to each individual cDNA molecule. From the RACE reads, TCRdb called clonotypes with MiXCR, one entry per CDR3 protein. The sample lists 50,000 to 60,000 distinct CDR3 sequences, 12% occurring once.

Sequencing was performed on whole blood, taken in connection with sensitization to the hapten diphenylcyclopropenone (DPC). This TCR was recovered from a man under 40 with alopecia areata. Some clones in this sample may be carry-over from other donors' samples. The rearrangement links TRBV28 to TRBJ2-5, with D unclear. This CDR3 is CASGVSETQYF. The DNA for the CDR3 is TGTGCCAGCGGGGTATCAGAGACCCAGTACTTC.